The 30 T cell receptor beta chains presented below share a single source sample, sequenced in a study of cytomegalovirus exposure and HLA in healthy donors. 60 Vbeta and 13 Jbeta primers were used in PCR. Method: immunoSEQ multiplex PCR; TCRdb's copy keeps in-frame clones and lacks some. Of fewer than 200,000 clones listed, about 72% are singletons. What was sequenced was PBMCs. These receptors all come from a man aged 55 to 70 in good health and CMV-seronegative.

V is TRBV6-6 and J is TRBJ1-1; 7 bases are shared with TRBD1. Per the germline V gene, CDR1 is MNHNY and CDR2 is SVGAGI (reference sequence). This CDR3 comprises 15 residues. The ends lost 9 bases at V and 1 base at J; junction bases unmatched: 11. The CDR3 coding sequence is TGTGCCAGTGCCTTACAGGGGTTGGGGAACACTGAAGCTTTCTTT. This sequence encodes CASALQGLGNTEAFF.

V is TRBV5-4 and J is TRBJ1-6, with unresolved D. Looked up from germline, CDR1 is SGHNT and CDR2 is YYREEE (reference sequence). The CDR3 has 14 amino acids. V was cut by 4 bases and J by 7 bases, with 12 bases left in between. The CDR3 DNA follows: TGTGCCAGCAGCGAAGACACTCAGAATTCACCCCTCCACTTT. Translating gives CASSEDTQNSPLHF.

The rearrangement uses TRBV7-2 and TRBJ1-1; 11 bases match TRBD1. J was trimmed by 1 base and V by 5 bases; bases with no gene match: 9. This CDR3 region has 17 residues. Per germline, CDR1 SGHTA and CDR2 FQGNSA. The DNA of the CDR3 is TGTGCCAGCAGCACCAGGACAGGGGGCGCCGCGAACACTGAAGCTTTCTTT. It yields the protein CASSTRTGGAANTEAFF. Looking up the rest from reference TRBV7-2 and TRBJ1-1 gives the full variable domain: GAGVSQSPSNKVTEKGKDVELRCDPISGHTALYWYRQSLGQGLEFLIYFQGNSAPDKSGLPSDRFSAERTGGSVSTLTIQRTQQEDSAVYLCASSTRTGGAANTEAFFGQGTRLTVV.

The chain is built from TRBV11-2 and TRBJ1-1; a possible D gene is TRBD1 (6 bases). V was shortened by 8 bases and J by 3 bases, with 13 bases between the two germline ends. This CDR3 has 13 amino acids. Germline CDR1 is SGHAT and CDR2 is FQNNGV. The CDR3 bases are TGTGCCAGCCTCGTGAACAGGGACACTGAAGCTTTCTTT. As protein: CASLVNRDTEAFF. Variable domain in full (rest from reference TRBV11-2 and TRBJ1-1): EAGVAQSPRYKIIEKRQSVAFWCNPISGHATLYWYQQILGQGPKLLIQFQNNGVVDDSQLPKDRFSAERLKGVDSTLKIQPAKLEDSAVYLCASLVNRDTEAFFGQGTRLTVV.

The chain couples TRBV4-2 to TRBJ1-2; 10 bases align to TRBD1. Germline loops: CDR1 LGHNA, CDR2 YNFKEQ. The ends lost 2 bases at V and 5 bases at J; junction bases unmatched: 8. The CDR3 contains 16 residues. The CDR3 nucleotides are TGTGCCAGCAGCCAAACGACAGGGGGCGCAGGTTATGGCTACACCTTC. As protein: CASSQTTGGAGYGYTF.

There are a few counts of this clone. V gene TRBV7-9 combines with J gene TRBJ2-1; the match to TRBD1 covers 9 bases. V gave up 4 bases and J gave up 1 base; unmatched junction bases: 8. The germline V gene has CDR1 SEHNR and CDR2 FQNEAQ (reference sequence). CDR3 length: 17 amino acids. The CDR3 protein is CASSSVPQGASYNEQFF. The DNA of the CDR3 is TGTGCCAGCAGCTCCGTACCACAGGGGGCATCCTACAATGAGCAGTTCTTC.

The chain carries TRBV10-3 and TRBJ2-7, with 7 bases fitting TRBD2. The junction had 6 bases not matched to a gene; V was cut back by 3 bases and J by 1 base. The CDR3 is made up of 15 amino acids. Germline lookup yields CDR1 ENHRY and CDR2 SYGVKD. CDR3 sequence (DNA): TGTGCCATCAGTGAAGGTCTAGCGGCTTCCTACGAGCAGTACTTC. Encoded protein: CAISEGLAASYEQYF.

The DNA for the CDR3 is TGTGCCAGTAGTATCGGGTTGGAGGGCGGCGGCTACACCTTC. Translated, it gives CASSIGLEGGGYTF. The chain combines TRBV19 with TRBJ1-2; unclear D gene. Germline loops: CDR1 LNHDA, CDR2 SQIVND (reference sequence). This CDR3 region has 14 residues. The V end lost 3 bases, the J end lost 8 bases, and 16 bases lay between the germline ends.

J is TRBJ1-1 and V is TRBV7-8; 8 bases agree with TRBD1. V shed 4 bases and J 6 bases; nucleotides not matched to a gene: 7. This CDR3 contains 14 residues. Germline V CDR1 and CDR2: SGHVS, FQNEAQ. The CDR3 spells CASSSTGVSAEAFF. The CDR3 region has the DNA TGTGCCAGCAGCTCGACAGGGGTTAGCGCTGAAGCTTTCTTT.

The chain links TRBV19 to TRBJ2-5; D is perhaps TRBD2 (6 bases). This CDR3 contains 11 residues. V was trimmed by 8 bases and J by 5 bases, leaving 9 bases between them. Germline lookup yields CDR1 LNHDA and CDR2 SQIVND (reference sequence). CDR3 region: CASGGWETQYF. DNA for the CDR3: TGTGCCAGTGGGGGGTGGGAGACCCAGTACTTC.

The chain is built from TRBV6-5 and TRBJ1-5; 7 positions match TRBD1. CDR1 is MNHEY, CDR2 SVGAGI, per germline. Trimming removed 9 bases from V and 3 bases from J; junction bases left unmatched: 5. The CDR3 contains 13 residues. CDR3 residues: CASGQVPNQPQHF. The CDR3 DNA sequence: TGTGCCAGTGGACAGGTTCCCAATCAGCCCCAGCATTTT.

This chain joins TRBV7-2 and TRBJ2-7; TRBD1 matches at 10 bases. The CDR3 length is 15 residues. The junction had 8 bases not matched to a gene; V was cut back by 3 bases and J by 6 bases. Per germline, CDR1 SGHTA and CDR2 FQGNSA. The CDR3 is CASSFDRGQGREQYF. In DNA, the CDR3 is TGTGCCAGCAGCTTCGACAGGGGGCAAGGGCGCGAGCAGTACTTC. The complete variable domain, with remaining parts taken from reference TRBV7-2 and TRBJ2-7, reads GAGVSQSPSNKVTEKGKDVELRCDPISGHTALYWYRQSLGQGLEFLIYFQGNSAPDKSGLPSDRFSAERTGGSVSTLTIQRTQQEDSAVYLCASSFDRGQGREQYFGPGTRLTVT.

V is TRBV5-4 and J is TRBJ1-6, with D possibly being TRBD1 (6 bases). From germline, CDR1 is SGHNT and CDR2 YYREEE (reference sequence). V was cut by 4 bases and J by 5 bases, with 10 bases left in between. The CDR3 sequence is 14 residues long. The CDR3 sequence: CASSTRGNNSPLHF. CDR3 in DNA: TGTGCCAGCAGCACCAGGGGTAATAATTCACCCCTCCACTTT.

As for this clone: The same CDR3 is also encoded by other DNA sequences in this sample. This chain links TRBV9 with TRBJ1-2; unclear D gene. This CDR3 is built from 14 residues. CDR1 is SGDLS and CDR2 is YYNGEE in the germline V gene. V was trimmed by 0 bases and J by 2 bases, leaving 8 bases between them. The CDR3 loop reads CASSVDSPNYGYTF. The CDR3 region has the DNA TGTGCCAGCAGCGTAGACTCTCCCAACTATGGCTACACCTTC.

The chain joins TRBV7-7 to TRBJ2-2; D is undetermined. CDR1 and CDR2 (germline): SSHAT, FNYEAQ (reference sequence). The CDR3 consists of 16 residues. V gave up 1 base and J gave up 2 bases, with 11 bases separating them. The CDR3 sequence is CASSLGSAVNTGELFF. CDR3 coding DNA: TGTGCCAGCAGCTTAGGGTCCGCAGTTAACACCGGGGAGCTGTTTTTT.

CDR3: CASSQEQGPLSGNTIYF. The CDR3 nucleotides read TGCGCCAGCAGCCAAGAACAGGGACCCCTCTCTGGAAACACCATATATTTT. The chain uses TRBV4-3 and TRBJ1-3; possible D gene TRBD1, 6 bases. V was clipped by 0 bases and J by 0 bases, with 12 bases between them. This CDR3 spans 17 amino acids. CDR1 is LGHNA, CDR2 YSLEER, per germline.

J is TRBJ1-1 and V is TRBV19, with D unresolved. The CDR3 spans 15 residues. Germline CDR1 and CDR2: LNHDA and SQIVND (reference sequence). Trimming took 6 bases from V and 1 from J, leaving 15 bases between them. CDR3 nucleotide sequence: TGTGCCAGTAGCCCACGACGGGGAACGAACACTGAAGCTTTCTTT. It specifies CASSPRRGTNTEAFF.

J is TRBJ1-6 and V is TRBV5-6; no firm D call. V shed 1 base and J shed 14 bases, with 7 bases lying between them. The CDR3 extends over 11 amino acids. The germline V gene encodes CDR1 SGHDT and CDR2 YYEEEE. Written as DNA, the CDR3 is TGTGCCAGCAGCTTGTCCGGGGCCCTCCACTTT. Its protein product is CASSLSGALHF.

The V call is TRBV28, the J call TRBJ2-1; no definite D call. Deletions cut 6 bases from V and 6 bases from J, with 6 bases between. The CDR3 has 11 amino acids. CDR1 is MDHEN and CDR2 is SYDVKM in the germline V gene. The CDR3 nucleotides read TGTGCCAGCAGCCCCCGCAATGAGCAGTTCTTC. Residues: CASSPRNEQFF.

V and J are TRBV28 and TRBJ2-1, with 10 bases matching TRBD1. The J segment lost 5 bases and the V segment lost 4 bases, leaving 11 bases of the junction unmatched. The CDR3 runs to 17 residues. The germline CDR1 and CDR2 sequences are MDHEN and SYDVKM. This CDR3 reads CASSSLGQGGMNNEQFF. Written as DNA, the CDR3 is TGTGCCAGCAGTTCGCTAGGACAGGGGGGGATGAACAATGAGCAGTTCTTC.

A remark on this clone: Other DNA sequences within the sample encode an identical CDR3. The chain is built from TRBV19 and TRBJ1-3, with D possibly TRBD1 on 5 matching bases. The CDR3 has 15 residues. Germline V lookup: CDR1 LNHDA, CDR2 SQIVND (reference sequence). Between the trimmed V and J ends, which lost 3 bases and 4 bases, there was a span of 13 bases. The DNA of the CDR3 is TGTGCCAGTAGTATTGGGGCAGGGCCCGGAAACACCATATATTTT. Its translation is CASSIGAGPGNTIYF.

CDR3 in DNA: TGTGCCAGCAGCGCCTTACAGGGGGGTACTGAAGCTTTCTTT. Protein sequence: CASSALQGGTEAFF. The rearrangement links TRBV9 to TRBJ1-1; 8 bases agree with TRBD1. CDR3 size: 14 residues. CDR1 and CDR2 (germline): SGDLS, YYNGEE. V lost 3 bases and J lost 5; bases outside the gene matches: 6. Full variable domain (missing parts from reference TRBV9 and TRBJ1-1): DSGVTQTPKHLITATGQRVTLRCSPRSGDLSVYWYQQSLDQGLQFLIQYYNGEERAKGNILERFSAQQFPDLHSELNLSSLELGDSALYFCASSALQGGTEAFFGQGTRLTVV.

The V call is TRBV7-2, the J call TRBJ1-5, with 8 bases aligning to TRBD1. CDR1 SGHTA and CDR2 FQGNSA come from the germline V gene. V was pared by 4 bases and J by 7 bases, with 12 bases of the junction left unmatched. This CDR3 has 16 amino acids. CDR3 protein: CASSSDGQGGRQPQHF. The CDR3 coding sequence is TGTGCCAGCAGCTCCGATGGACAGGGTGGTAGGCAGCCCCAGCATTTT.

The chain couples TRBV6-6 to TRBJ1-1, with D unresolved. The CDR3 sequence is 13 residues long. Germline V lookup: CDR1 MNHNY, CDR2 SVGAGI (reference sequence). Deletions cut 2 bases from V and 2 bases from J, with 6 bases between. This CDR3 is CASSYAENTEAFF. The DNA for the CDR3 is TGTGCCAGCAGTTACGCGGAAAACACTGAAGCTTTCTTT.

This clone was observed a few times. The CDR3 nucleotides read TGTGCCAGCAGCTTAGGACAGGGGACCACCTACGAGCAGTACTTC. This encodes CASSLGQGTTYEQYF. The rearrangement uses TRBV7-2 and TRBJ2-7, with TRBD1 matching 8 bases. Germline values: CDR1 SGHTA, CDR2 FQGNSA. J lost 2 bases, V lost 1 base, and 4 bases had no gene match. The CDR3 consists of 15 residues. The full variable domain, rest sourced from reference TRBV7-2 and TRBJ2-7, is GAGVSQSPSNKVTEKGKDVELRCDPISGHTALYWYRQSLGQGLEFLIYFQGNSAPDKSGLPSDRFSAERTGGSVSTLTIQRTQQEDSAVYLCASSLGQGTTYEQYFGPGTRLTVT.

The chain recombines TRBV14 with TRBJ2-4; possible D gene TRBD2, 5 bases. Germline V gene lookup returns CDR1 SGHDN and CDR2 FVKESK. CDR3 length: 14 residues. V was pared by 1 base and J by 5 bases, with 9 bases between. CDR3 nucleotides: TGTGCCAGCAGCCAAGCGGACTGGGAAAACATTCAGTACTTC. Translating it yields CASSQADWENIQYF. Complete variable domain (other parts from reference TRBV14 and TRBJ2-4): EAGVTQFPSHSVIEKGQTVTLRCDPISGHDNLYWYRRVMGKEIKFLLHFVKESKQDESGMPNNRFLAERTGGTYSTLKVQPAELEDSGVYFCASSQADWENIQYFGAGTRLSVL.

This chain joins TRBV19 and TRBJ1-3, with D unclear. This CDR3 has 14 amino acids. Germline assignment: CDR1 LNHDA and CDR2 SQIVND (reference sequence). Trimming removed 7 bases at V and 0 bases at J, with 10 bases between. The CDR3 sequence is CASTRHGSGNTIYF. The CDR3 DNA reads as TGTGCCAGTACCAGACACGGCTCTGGAAACACCATATATTTT.

This clone was detected once. CDR3 coding DNA: TGTGCCAGCGGAGTTGGACTAGCGGGATCCAGGCAGTTCTTC. Its translation: CASGVGLAGSRQFF. This chain uses TRBV7-7 with TRBJ2-1, with TRBD2 matching 12 bases. Looked up from germline, CDR1 is SSHAT and CDR2 is FNYEAQ (reference sequence). Trimming took 8 bases from V and 12 from J; bases not matched to a gene: 11. This CDR3 comprises 14 residues.

This clone was counted a single time. J is TRBJ1-1 and V is TRBV2; possible D gene TRBD1, 6 bases. The CDR3 sequence is 13 residues long. Germline V gene data show CDR1 as SNHLY and CDR2 as FYNNEI. Trimming removed 6 bases from V and 4 bases from J, with 12 bases in between. Written as DNA, the CDR3 is TGTGCCAGCAGGGAACAGGGATTCACTGAAGCTTTCTTT. It codes for CASREQGFTEAFF.

The rearrangement uses TRBV5-4 and TRBJ2-2, with 9 bases identical to TRBD2. The CDR3 totals 16 residues. Germline CDR1 is SGHNT and CDR2 is YYREEE (reference sequence). The junction had 8 bases not matched to a gene; V was cut back by 4 bases and J by 4 bases. The CDR3 sequence: CASSPVAGGPTGELFF. The CDR3 DNA reads TGTGCCAGCAGCCCGGTGGCGGGGGGGCCCACCGGGGAGCTGTTTTTT.